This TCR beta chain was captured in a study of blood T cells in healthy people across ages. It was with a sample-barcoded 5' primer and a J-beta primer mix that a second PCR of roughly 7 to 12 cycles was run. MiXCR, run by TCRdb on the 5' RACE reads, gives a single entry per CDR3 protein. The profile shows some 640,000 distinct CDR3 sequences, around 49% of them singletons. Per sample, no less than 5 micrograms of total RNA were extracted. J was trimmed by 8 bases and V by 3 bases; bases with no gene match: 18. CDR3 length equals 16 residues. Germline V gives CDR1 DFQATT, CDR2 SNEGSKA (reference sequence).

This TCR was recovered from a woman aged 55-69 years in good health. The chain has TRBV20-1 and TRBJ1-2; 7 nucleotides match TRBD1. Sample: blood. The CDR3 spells CSARNEWEKGALGYTF. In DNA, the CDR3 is TGCAGTGCTAGGAACGAGTGGGAAAAGGGGGCGCTAGGCTACACCTTC.